The 27 T cell receptor beta chains below come from one sample, sequenced in a study of cytomegalovirus exposure and HLA in healthy donors. PCR employed 60 Vbeta and 13 Jbeta primers. The method was immunoSEQ multiplex PCR; TCRdb's version includes in-frame clones alone and lacks a portion of them. Altogether around 190,000 clones are present, around 77% being singletons, with the ten largest covering approximately 2%. Sequenced input: PBMCs. Receptors originate from a man aged 25-45 years in good health and CMV-seronegative.

The V gene is TRBV19, the J gene TRBJ1-5; TRBD1 agrees at 9 bases. Germline lookup yields CDR1 LNHDA and CDR2 SQIVND (reference sequence). This CDR3 has 17 amino acids. V lost 6 bases to trimming and J lost 7 bases; unmatched junction nucleotides: 16. CDR3 DNA sequence: TGTGCCAGTAGACCCGGGACAGGGCACTGGGGCGAACAGCCCCAGCATTTT. This sequence encodes CASRPGTGHWGEQPQHF.

The chain carries TRBV25-1 and TRBJ2-5; D gene uncertain. CDR3 size: 14 residues. The germline V gene has CDR1 MGHDK and CDR2 SYGVNS. V was clipped by 0 bases and J by 5 bases, with 10 bases between them. For the CDR3, the DNA is TGTGCCAGCAGTGAATATACGGGTTTTGAGACCCAGTACTTC. It yields the protein CASSEYTGFETQYF.

This rearrangement joins TRBV4-1 to TRBJ1-4; the D is unclear. V lost 4 bases and J 0 bases, leaving 12 bases between the germline ends. The CDR3 is 16 residues long. Germline V gene sequence: CDR1 MGHRA, CDR2 YSYEKL. In DNA, the CDR3 is TGCGCCAGCAGCCTTGCGGAGGGAGCAACTAATGAAAAACTGTTTTTT. It is translated as CASSLAEGATNEKLFF.

This chain links TRBV18 with TRBJ2-2; perhaps TRBD1 as D (6 bases). Germline lookup yields CDR1 KGHSH and CDR2 LQKENI. The CDR3 runs 16 residues. V was shortened by 3 bases and J by 0 bases, with 11 bases between the two germline ends. For the CDR3, the DNA is TGTGCCAGCTCACCGAAGGACAGAACGAACACCGGGGAGCTGTTTTTT. Protein: CASSPKDRTNTGELFF. The variable domain in full, with the rest retrieved from reference TRBV18 and TRBJ2-2, is NAGVMQNPRHLVRRRGQEARLRCSPMKGHSHVYWYRQLPEEGLKFMVYLQKENIIDESGMPKERFSAEFPKEGPSILRIQQVVRGDSAAYFCASSPKDRTNTGELFFGEGSRLTVL.

This clone has a handful of counts. The V gene is TRBV30, the J gene TRBJ2-7, with 7 bases that match TRBD2. In germline, CDR1 is GTSNPN, CDR2 SVGIG (reference sequence). J gave up 6 bases and V 3 bases, and 11 bases lay outside the gene matches. This CDR3 is 14 amino acids long. CDR3 protein: CAWSPLTSFGEQYF. In nucleotides, the CDR3 is TGTGCCTGGAGCCCGCTGACTAGCTTCGGCGAGCAGTACTTC.

The chain recombines TRBV7-9 with TRBJ2-7; TRBD1 matches 10 bases. V lost 5 bases to trimming and J lost 3 bases; unmatched junction nucleotides: 10. There are 16 residues in the CDR3. Germline CDR1 SEHNR, CDR2 FQNEAQ (reference sequence). CDR3 DNA: TGTGCCAGCAGCCCACGTGGGGGACAGGGGTTCTACGAGCAGTACTTC. Amino acids: CASSPRGGQGFYEQYF.

This clone was detected only once. The chain joins TRBV25-1 to TRBJ2-5; D perhaps matches TRBD1 (7 bases). Trimming left V 3 bases short and J 2 bases short, with 13 bases between. The germline CDR1 and CDR2 sequences are MGHDK and SYGVNS. The CDR3 covers 15 residues. The CDR3 spells CASSDQGGPQETQYF. The CDR3 coding sequence is TGTGCCAGCAGTGATCAGGGGGGTCCGCAAGAGACCCAGTACTTC.

This sequence joins TRBV28 and TRBJ2-7; 7 bases line up with TRBD2. CDR1 MDHEN and CDR2 SYDVKM come from the germline V gene. V shed 5 bases, J shed 2 bases, and the junction held 12 bases outside the gene matches. This CDR3 contains 16 residues. CDR3 DNA sequence: TGTGCCAGCAGTCCCTTGAGTAAGAGCGGGGCCTACGAGCAGTACTTC. As protein: CASSPLSKSGAYEQYF.

This chain connects TRBV19 to TRBJ2-3, with unresolved D. Deletions cut 9 bases from V and 1 base from J, with 11 bases between. The germline CDR1 and CDR2 sequences are LNHDA and SQIVND (reference sequence). There are 13 residues in the CDR3. The CDR3 region has the DNA TGTGCCAGCGCTCAGGCTTGCACAGATACGCAGTATTTT. Its translation is CASAQACTDTQYF.

The rearrangement joins TRBV30 to TRBJ2-7, with 15 bases identical to TRBD2. CDR1 GTSNPN and CDR2 SVGIG come from the germline V gene (reference sequence). The CDR3 covers 16 residues. J gave up 6 bases and V 2 bases, and 8 bases lay outside the gene matches. This CDR3 reads CAWSPRTSGRGGEQYF. The CDR3 nucleotides read TGTGCCTGGAGTCCGCGGACTAGCGGGAGGGGTGGCGAGCAGTACTTC. Combining the CDR3 with reference TRBV30 and TRBJ2-7 gives the whole variable domain SQTIHQWPATLVQPVGSPLSLECTVEGTSNPNLYWYRQAAGRGLQLLFYSVGIGQISSEVPQNLSASRPQDRQFILSSKKLLLSDSGFYLCAWSPRTSGRGGEQYFGPGTRLTVT.

The J gene is TRBJ2-3, the V gene TRBV4-2, with TRBD1 identical over 7 bases. Germline V gives CDR1 LGHNA, CDR2 YNFKEQ. Germline trimming cut 3 bases from V and 4 bases from J; bases unmatched to any gene: 10. This CDR3 has 16 residues. The CDR3 protein is CASSQDRTGSADTQYF. The CDR3 DNA reads TGTGCCAGCAGCCAGGATCGGACAGGTTCCGCAGATACGCAGTATTTT.

This rearrangement joins TRBV5-1 to TRBJ2-5, with 9 bases fitting TRBD2. Trimming took 0 bases from V and 4 from J; bases not matched to a gene: 10. The germline V gene encodes CDR1 SGHRS and CDR2 YFSETQ. The CDR3 length is 17 residues. This CDR3 is CASSLALGSGSGETQYF. CDR3 coding DNA: TGCGCCAGCAGCTTGGCCCTCGGTAGCGGGAGCGGAGAGACCCAGTACTTC.

This clone was detected a few times. The chain employs TRBV7-3 and TRBJ2-7; 9 bases match TRBD1. The length of the CDR3 is 15 residues. J gave up 2 bases and V 2 bases, and 4 bases lay outside the gene matches. Germline V gene data show CDR1 as SGHTA and CDR2 as FQGTGA. The CDR3 DNA is TGTGCCAGCAGCTTATTGGGACAGGGCCCCTACGAGCAGTACTTC. It codes for CASSLLGQGPYEQYF.

This rearrangement joins TRBV19 to TRBJ2-7, with 9 bases fitting TRBD1. Germline V gene lookup returns CDR1 LNHDA and CDR2 SQIVND (reference sequence). V trimming: 5 bases; J trimming: 5 bases; junction bases outside the gene matches: 7. This CDR3 is built from 14 residues. CDR3 sequence: CASSLDRDRDEQYF. In nucleotides, the CDR3 is TGTGCCAGTAGTCTCGACCGGGACAGGGACGAGCAGTACTTC.

The chain uses TRBV5-4 and TRBJ1-4; D call uncertain. Germline CDR1 reads SGHNT; CDR2 reads YYREEE (reference sequence). The CDR3 extends over 13 amino acids. Trimming removed 6 bases from V and 8 bases from J, with 14 bases in between. The CDR3 is CASTQGRGEKLFF. In DNA, the CDR3 is TGTGCCAGCACCCAAGGACGAGGGGAAAAACTGTTTTTT. Drawing the rest from reference TRBV5-4 and TRBJ1-4, the complete variable domain is ETGVTQSPTHLIKTRGQQVTLRCSSQSGHNTVSWYQQALGQGPQFIFQYYREEENGRGNFPPRFSGLQFPNYSSELNVNALELDDSALYLCASTQGRGEKLFFGSGTQLSVL.

The sample holds one count of this clone. This chain connects TRBV29-1 to TRBJ2-5; TRBD1 matches 8 bases. TRBJ2-7 matches the DNA end more closely, so the J call is doubtful. The CDR3 runs 15 residues. Germline V gives CDR1 SQVTM, CDR2 ANQGSEA. CDR3 in amino acids: CSVEGQGWWSYEQYF. The CDR3 DNA reads TGCAGCGTTGAAGGACAGGGGTGGTGGTCCTACGAGCAGTACTTC.

The chain has TRBV7-9 and TRBJ1-1; D gene unclear. CDR1 and CDR2 (germline): SEHNR, FQNEAQ (reference sequence). This CDR3 contains 15 residues. V lost 1 base to trimming and J lost 1 base, with 10 bases between them. CDR3 residues: CASSLDLVRNTEAFF. For the CDR3, the DNA is TGTGCCAGCAGCTTAGACTTAGTGCGGAACACTGAAGCTTTCTTT.

This clone appeared a few times. V is TRBV11-2 and J is TRBJ2-1, with D uncertain. The length of the CDR3 is 12 residues. Trimming cost V 5 bases and J 9 bases, with 11 bases left between them. Germline-derived CDR1 and CDR2 are SGHAT and FQNNGV. CDR3 DNA: TGTGCCAGCAGCCCCCAACATGGTGAGCAGTTCTTC. Its translation: CASSPQHGEQFF.

This clone has a count of ten or more. The chain recombines TRBV28 with TRBJ1-3, with D possibly TRBD1 on 5 matching bases. V was pared by 2 bases and J by 1 base, with 9 bases between. From germline, CDR1 is MDHEN and CDR2 SYDVKM. This CDR3 spans 15 amino acids. The CDR3 here is CASSLTQASGNTIYF. The CDR3 DNA reads as TGTGCCAGCAGTTTAACACAGGCTTCTGGAAACACCATATATTTT.

V and J are TRBV6-1 and TRBJ2-7, with a weak D call TRBD2 (5 bases). CDR1 and CDR2 from the germline V gene are MNHNS and SASEGT. The CDR3 spans 11 residues. V shed 6 bases and J shed 2 bases, with 5 bases lying between them. In DNA, the CDR3 is TGTGCCAGCAGCGGGACCTACGAGCAGTACTTC. Protein: CASSGTYEQYF.

The rearrangement uses TRBV4-1 and TRBJ1-2; TRBD1 is a possible D gene (6 bases). Germline V gives CDR1 MGHRA, CDR2 YSYEKL. The CDR3 covers 17 residues. The ends were cut back, 3 bases at V and 0 bases at J, with 17 bases in the middle. This chain's CDR3 is CASSQSLRGQTNYGYTF. CDR3 bases: TGCGCCAGCAGCCAGAGCCTCCGGGGACAAACTAACTATGGCTACACCTTC.

The chain is built from TRBV4-2 and TRBJ1-5; D is ambiguous. This CDR3 has 15 residues. V was pared by 4 bases and J by 4 bases, with 14 bases between. Germline loops: CDR1 LGHNA, CDR2 YNFKEQ. CDR3 sequence: CASSPGRLDNQPQHF. The CDR3 bases are TGTGCCAGCAGCCCCGGGAGACTTGATAATCAGCCCCAGCATTTT.

The chain has TRBV6-1 and TRBJ1-2; 10 bases are shared with TRBD1. CDR1 is MNHNS and CDR2 is SASEGT in the germline V gene. V lost 3 bases and J lost 7; bases outside the gene matches: 8. The CDR3 contains 15 residues. CDR3 sequence reads: CASSDLDRGIGGYTF. CDR3 coding DNA: TGTGCCAGCAGTGACCTGGACAGGGGGATCGGTGGCTACACCTTC.

This clone has a handful of counts. V usage is TRBV21-1 and J usage is TRBJ2-7; the listed D gene, TRBD2, was not tested against the DNA. TRBV21-1 is tagged as a pseudogene. The CDR3 is 15 residues long. The DNA of the CDR3 is TGTGCCAACCCGGACGGGAGGGATACAACCTACGAGCAGTACTTC. Translation gives CANPDGRDTTYEQYF.

The CDR3 nucleotides are TGTGCCAGCTCACCACCGACTAGATACAATGAGCAGTTCTTC. Protein sequence: CASSPPTRYNEQFF. The chain has TRBV18 and TRBJ2-1; possibly TRBD2 for D (6 bases). Germline CDR1 KGHSH, CDR2 LQKENI. V was pared by 0 bases and J by 4 bases, with 7 bases between. This CDR3 has 14 amino acids.

The rearrangement joins TRBV5-1 to TRBJ2-7, with TRBD2 matching over 10 bases. The CDR3 contains 14 residues. After removal of 4 bases from V and 7 bases from J, the junction contained 8 bases not matched to a gene. Per the germline V gene, CDR1 is SGHRS and CDR2 is YFSETQ. This CDR3 is CASSILAGSGEQYF. In DNA form, the CDR3 reads TGCGCCAGCAGCATACTAGCGGGATCTGGGGAGCAGTACTTC.

This chain uses TRBV6-5 with TRBJ2-7; possible D gene TRBD1, 5 bases. The CDR3 spans 11 residues. Germline-derived CDR1 and CDR2 are MNHEY and SVGAGI. Here the CDR3 reads CSTSGLGEQYF. The CDR3 DNA sequence: TGTTCAACATCAGGGCTTGGAGAGCAGTACTTC.